Below, 6 T cell receptor beta chains from the same sample are listed, as sequenced in a study of shared clonotypes between healthy human individuals. TCRdb keeps only in-frame clones here, not all; method: immunoSEQ multiplex PCR. Among around 100,000 clones, less than 75% were seen once, and the ten largest hold about 25%. The specimen was memory CD8+ T cells sorted from blood. Subset reported: CD45RO+ cells pooled with CCR7-negative TemRA cells. Source of these receptors: a woman in her thirties in good health.

The CDR3 DNA follows: TGTGCCAGCAGCACGGTCGCATTTTACACCTTC. It specifies CASSTVAFYTF. The chain uses TRBV7-2 and TRBJ1-2; unclear D gene. V lost 5 bases and J 11 bases, leaving 12 bases between the germline ends. Germline values: CDR1 SGHTA, CDR2 FQGNSA. The length of the CDR3 is 11 residues.

Comments on this clone: Other DNA sequences in this specimen translate into the identical CDR3. The CDR3 reads CASSATGGSNQPQHF. The CDR3, as DNA: TGTGCCAGCAGTGCAACAGGGGGTAGCAATCAGCCCCAGCATTTT. The rearrangement links TRBV28 to TRBJ1-5; 8 nucleotides align to TRBD1. V shed 5 bases and J 0 bases; nucleotides not matched to a gene: 3. CDR3 length: 15 amino acids. In germline, CDR1 is MDHEN, CDR2 SYDVKM.

The chain is built from TRBV20-1 and TRBJ2-7; no firm D call. Trimming shortened V by 5 bases and J by 3 bases, and 8 bases separated the two germline ends. In germline, CDR1 is DFQATT, CDR2 SNEGSKA (reference sequence). CDR3 length: 11 amino acids. The CDR3: CSAAYNYEQYF. The CDR3 DNA follows: TGCAGTGCTGCCTACAACTACGAGCAGTACTTC.

The chain recombines TRBV9 with TRBJ1-5; D ambiguous. Germline CDR1 SGDLS, CDR2 YYNGEE. CDR3 size: 14 residues. Trimming removed 0 bases at V and 6 bases at J, with 10 bases between. The CDR3 DNA reads TGTGCCAGCAGCGTAGGGGATTCTGGTCAGCCCCAGCATTTT. Translating gives CASSVGDSGQPQHF. Drawing the rest from reference TRBV9 and TRBJ1-5, the complete variable domain is DSGVTQTPKHLITATGQRVTLRCSPRSGDLSVYWYQQSLDQGLQFLIQYYNGEERAKGNILERFSAQQFPDLHSELNLSSLELGDSALYFCASSVGDSGQPQHFGDGTRLSIL.

This clone showed up just a few times. The chain has TRBV27 and TRBJ2-2; D not resolved. The CDR3 length is 16 residues. Germline V lookup: CDR1 MNHEY, CDR2 SMNVEV (reference sequence). V shed 2 bases and J shed 5 bases, with 15 bases lying between them. CDR3 nucleotide sequence: TGTGCCAGCAGTTTAGAAGCGCGTGTGTCGACCGGGGAGCTGTTTTTT. Translated, it gives CASSLEARVSTGELFF.

This clone showed up just a few times. The CDR3 region has the DNA TGTGCCAGCAGCGTACTAGCGGGAGGGTCGACTAAGAACACCGGGGAGCTGTTTTTT. Amino acids: CASSVLAGGSTKNTGELFF. The gene calls are TRBV7-6 and TRBJ2-2; 13 positions match TRBD2. V trimming: 5 bases; J trimming: 1 base; junction bases outside the gene matches: 10. This CDR3 comprises 19 residues. Germline V gene lookup returns CDR1 SGHVS and CDR2 FNYEAQ.